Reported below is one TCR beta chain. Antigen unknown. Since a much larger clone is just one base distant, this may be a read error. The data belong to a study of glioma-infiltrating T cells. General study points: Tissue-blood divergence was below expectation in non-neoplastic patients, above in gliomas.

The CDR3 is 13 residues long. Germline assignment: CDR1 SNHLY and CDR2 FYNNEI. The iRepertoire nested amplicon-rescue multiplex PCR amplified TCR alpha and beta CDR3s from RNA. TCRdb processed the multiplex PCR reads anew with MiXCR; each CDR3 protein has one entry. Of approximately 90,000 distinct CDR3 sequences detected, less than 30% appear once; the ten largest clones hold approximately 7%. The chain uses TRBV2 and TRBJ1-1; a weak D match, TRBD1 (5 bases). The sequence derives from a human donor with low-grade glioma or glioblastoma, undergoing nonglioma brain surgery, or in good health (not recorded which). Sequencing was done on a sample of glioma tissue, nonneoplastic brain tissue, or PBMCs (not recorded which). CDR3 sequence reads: CAISATGNTEAFF. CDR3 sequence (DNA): TGTGCCATCAGTGCAACAGGGAACACTGAAGCTTTCTTT.